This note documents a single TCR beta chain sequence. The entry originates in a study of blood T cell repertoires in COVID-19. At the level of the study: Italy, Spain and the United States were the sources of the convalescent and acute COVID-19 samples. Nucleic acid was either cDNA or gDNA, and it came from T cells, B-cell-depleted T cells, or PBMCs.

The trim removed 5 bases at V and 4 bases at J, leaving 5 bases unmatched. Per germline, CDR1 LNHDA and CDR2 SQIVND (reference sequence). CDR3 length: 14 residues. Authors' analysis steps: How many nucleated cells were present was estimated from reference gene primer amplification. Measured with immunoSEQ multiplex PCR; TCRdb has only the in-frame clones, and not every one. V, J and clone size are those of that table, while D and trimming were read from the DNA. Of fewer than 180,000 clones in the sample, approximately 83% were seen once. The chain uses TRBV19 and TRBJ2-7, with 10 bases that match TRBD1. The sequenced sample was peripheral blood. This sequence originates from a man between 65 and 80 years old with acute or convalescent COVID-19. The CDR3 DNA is TGTGCCAGTAGTTCAAGACAGGGGGCTTACGAGCAGTACTTC. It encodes CASSSRQGAYEQYF.